Detailed here is one T cell receptor (beta chain). Produced via immunoSEQ multiplex PCR; TCRdb's table is partial and in-frame only. The data hold more than 250,000 clones, with around 88% observed a single time. The CDR3 has 17 amino acids. Germline loops: CDR1 LNHDA, CDR2 SQIVND (reference sequence). Losses at the gene ends were 3 bases for V and 0 bases for J; bases not matched to a gene: 8. These data belong to a study of blood T cell repertoires in COVID-19. Across the study: In each case, the material was cDNA or gDNA derived from T cells, B-cell-depleted T cells, or PBMCs.

The sequencing input was peripheral blood. The sequence was collected from a woman aged 25 to 39 who had recovered from COVID-19. The V call is TRBV19, the J call TRBJ2-1; TRBD2 matches 7 bases. The CDR3 DNA reads as TGTGCCAGTAGTATTTCTAGCGGCGAAAACTCCTACAATGAGCAGTTCTTC. This encodes CASSISSGENSYNEQFF.